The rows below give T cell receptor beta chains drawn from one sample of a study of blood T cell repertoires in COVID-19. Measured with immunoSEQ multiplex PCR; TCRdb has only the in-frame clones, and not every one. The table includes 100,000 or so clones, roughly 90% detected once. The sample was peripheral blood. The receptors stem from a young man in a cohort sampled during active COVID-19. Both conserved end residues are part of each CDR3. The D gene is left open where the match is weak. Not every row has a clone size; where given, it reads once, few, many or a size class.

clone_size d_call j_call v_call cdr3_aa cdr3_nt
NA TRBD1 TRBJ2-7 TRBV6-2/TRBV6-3 CANSRHRGQGEQYF TGTGCCAACAGTCGACACAGGGGGCAAGGCGAGCAGTACTTC
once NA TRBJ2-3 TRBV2 CASREGRSTDTQYF TGTGCCAGCAGGGAGGGGAGGAGCACAGATACGCAGTATTTT
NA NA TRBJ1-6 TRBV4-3 CASSQDSTGVYSPLHF TGCGCCAGCAGCCAAGACTCGACAGGAGTATATTCACCCCTCCACTTT
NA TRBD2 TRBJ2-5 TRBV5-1 CASSGSSGGFQETQYF TGCGCCAGCAGTGGGTCCAGCGGGGGGTTCCAAGAGACCCAGTACTTC
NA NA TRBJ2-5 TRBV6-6 CASRLERETQYF TGTGCCAGCAGACTGGAGAGGGAAACCCAGTACTTC
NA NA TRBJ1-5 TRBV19 CASSLPGNQPQHF TGTGCCAGTAGTCTCCCAGGGAATCAGCCCCAGCATTTT
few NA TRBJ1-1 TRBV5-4 CASSRTASNTEAFF TGTGCCAGCAGCCGGACAGCCTCTAACACTGAAGCTTTCTTT
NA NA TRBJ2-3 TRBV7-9 CASSYDRSKDTQYF TGTGCCAGCAGCTACGACAGGTCGAAAGATACGCAGTATTTT
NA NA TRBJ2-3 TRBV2 CASRKGPTDTQYF TGTGCCAGCAGGAAGGGGCCCACAGATACGCAGTATTTT
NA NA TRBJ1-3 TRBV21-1 CASSKSGTAFTIYF TGTGCCAGCAGCAAATCTGGGACAGCTTTCACCATATATTTT
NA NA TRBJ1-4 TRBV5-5 CASSLPGGANEKLFF TGTGCCAGCAGCTTGCCCGGGGGGGCTAATGAAAAACTGTTTTTT
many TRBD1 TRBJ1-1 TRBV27 CASSLSTGANTEAFF TGTGCCAGCAGTTTATCCACAGGGGCGAACACTGAAGCTTTCTTT
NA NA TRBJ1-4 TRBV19 CATQAGAWEKLFF TGTGCCACACAAGCGGGGGCCTGGGAAAAACTGTTTTTT
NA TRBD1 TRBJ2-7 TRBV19 CASSIGDSYEQYF TGTGCCAGTAGTATAGGGGACAGCTACGAGCAGTACTTC
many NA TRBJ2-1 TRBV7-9 CASSFPYNEQFF TGTGCCAGCAGCTTTCCTTACAATGAGCAGTTCTTC
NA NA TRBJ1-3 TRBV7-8 CASSNYRPSGNTIYF TGTGCCAGCAGCAACTACCGGCCCTCTGGAAACACCATATATTTT
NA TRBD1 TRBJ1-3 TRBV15 CATSSWTGTGDTIYF TGTGCCACCAGCTCCTGGACAGGGACAGGAGACACCATATATTTT
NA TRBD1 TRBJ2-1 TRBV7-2 CASSWDRVSNEQFF TGTGCCAGCAGCTGGGACAGGGTCTCCAATGAGCAGTTCTTC
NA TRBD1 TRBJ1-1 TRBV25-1 CASSDTGTGGAAFF TGTGCCAGCAGTGATACCGGGACAGGGGGTGCTGCTTTCTTT
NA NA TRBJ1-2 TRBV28 CASTSEGTATEDGYTF TGTGCCAGCACTTCGGAGGGGACCGCGACTGAGGATGGCTACACCTTC
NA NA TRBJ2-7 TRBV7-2 CASSLTRQTPRLF TGTGCCAGCAGCTTAACTCGACAGACCCCGAGGCTCTTC
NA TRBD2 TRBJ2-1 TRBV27 CASTPTGTSNHNEQFF TGTGCCAGCACCCCGACCGGGACTAGCAACCACAATGAGCAGTTCTTC
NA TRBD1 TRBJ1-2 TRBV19 CASSQGTDSHYGYTF TGTGCCAGTAGCCAGGGGACAGATTCACACTATGGCTACACCTTC
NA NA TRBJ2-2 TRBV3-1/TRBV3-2 CASSQGGNTGELFF TGTGCCAGCAGCCAAGGAGGGAACACCGGGGAGCTGTTTTTT
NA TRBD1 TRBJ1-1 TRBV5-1 CASSGTANTEAFF TGCGCCAGCAGCGGGACAGCGAACACTGAAGCTTTCTTT
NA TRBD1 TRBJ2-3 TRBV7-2 CASRFWAGGTGVITDTQYF TGTGCCAGCAGATTTTGGGCTGGGGGGACAGGGGTTATCACAGATACGCAGTATTTT
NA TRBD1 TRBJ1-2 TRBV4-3 CASSPTGGFTNGYGYTF TGCGCCAGCAGCCCGACAGGGGGCTTTACAAATGGCTATGGCTACACCTTC
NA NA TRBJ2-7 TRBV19 CASSRRDRGLREQYF TGTGCCAGTAGTAGAAGAGACAGAGGATTGAGGGAGCAGTACTTC
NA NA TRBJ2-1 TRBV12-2 CASRLRAPGGWEYNEQFF TGTGCAAGTCGCTTAAGGGCCCCGGGCGGATGGGAGTACAATGAGCAGTTCTTC
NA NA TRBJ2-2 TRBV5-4 CASSDGQINTGELFF TGTGCCAGCAGCGATGGACAGATCAACACCGGGGAGCTGTTTTTT
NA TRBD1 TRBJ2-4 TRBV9 CAPRRCGTGVGNIQYF TGTGCCCCGCGAAGGTGCGGGACAGGCGTAGGAAACATTCAGTACTTC
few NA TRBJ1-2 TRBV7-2 CASSPSYGRVAYGYTF TGTGCCAGCAGCCCTAGTTATGGTCGAGTGGCTTATGGCTACACCTTC
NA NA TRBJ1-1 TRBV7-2 CASSLSVLESEAFF TGTGCCAGCAGCTTGAGCGTGTTGGAGTCTGAAGCTTTCTTT
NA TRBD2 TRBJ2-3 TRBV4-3 CASSKLALSTDTQYF TGCGCCAGCAGCAAACTAGCGTTGAGCACAGATACGCAGTATTTT
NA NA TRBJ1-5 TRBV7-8 CASSRTGFSLNQPQHF TGTGCCAGCAGCCGGACGGGGTTCTCACTAAATCAGCCCCAGCATTTT
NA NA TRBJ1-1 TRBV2 CAGGMTGNTEAFF TGTGCCGGGGGTATGACAGGGAACACTGAAGCTTTCTTT
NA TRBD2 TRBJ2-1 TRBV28 CASNDLGLAGYNEQFF TGTGCCAGCAACGATTTGGGGCTAGCGGGCTACAATGAGCAGTTCTTC
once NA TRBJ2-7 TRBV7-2 CASRPGGPTYEQYF TGTGCCAGCAGACCCGGGGGGCCTACCTACGAGCAGTACTTC
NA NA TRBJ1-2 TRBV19 CASSNPGGIDGYTF TGTGCCAGTAGTAATCCGGGGGGCATCGATGGCTACACCTTC
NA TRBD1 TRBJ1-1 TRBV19 CASSIDRGNTEAFF TGTGCCAGTAGTATCGACAGGGGGAACACTGAAGCTTTCTTT
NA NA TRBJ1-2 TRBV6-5 CASSPVIYYGYTF TGTGCCAGCAGTCCAGTAATCTACTATGGCTACACCTTC
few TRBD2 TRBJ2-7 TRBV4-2 CASSQGASGGHEQYF TGTGCCAGCAGCCAAGGGGCTAGCGGGGGCCACGAGCAGTACTTC
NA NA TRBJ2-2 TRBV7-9 CASSPTKGSGELFF TGTGCCAGCAGCCCAACTAAGGGGTCCGGGGAGCTGTTTTTT
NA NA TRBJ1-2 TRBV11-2 CASSLRSDYGYTF TGTGCCAGCAGCTTACGGTCCGACTATGGCTACACCTTC
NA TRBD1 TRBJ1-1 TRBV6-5 CASSYHNRGHTEAFF TGTGCCAGCAGTTACCATAACAGGGGGCACACTGAAGCTTTCTTT